This T cell receptor beta chain is from a study of blood T cell repertoires in COVID-19. Across the whole study: Samples came from the United States, Italy and Spain, spanning acute and convalescent COVID-19. From T cells, B-cell-depleted T cells, or PBMCs came the material, which was cDNA or gDNA.

Germline-derived CDR1 and CDR2 are SGDLS and YYNGEE. The trim removed 6 bases at V and 6 bases at J, leaving 8 bases unmatched. The CDR3 contains 14 residues. How the authors handled the data: For nucleated cells, counts were estimated from reference gene primer amplification. Only in-frame clones appear in the TCRdb table, and some are missing; sequencing was by immunoSEQ multiplex PCR. Clone size and V and J calls were adopted from that table, with D and trimming inferred from the DNA. The repertoire holds fewer than 200,000 clones, with around 87% as singletons. Input material: peripheral blood. This chain joins TRBV9 and TRBJ1-2; 10 nucleotides match TRBD1. The receptor was derived from a man aged 40-55 years with active or convalescent COVID-19. The CDR3 coding sequence is TGTGCCAGCACCCGGGGACAGGGGAGAGATGGCTACACCTTC. Protein sequence: CASTRGQGRDGYTF.